Following are 32 T cell receptor beta chains from one sample sequenced in a study of CD8 T cells in Susac syndrome. Random hexamers primed reverse transcription of about 0.45 to 1 ug RNA. TCRdb independently ran MiXCR on the immunoSEQ multiplex PCR reads; one entry per CDR3 protein. The repertoire holds roughly 200,000 distinct CDR3 sequences, with around 94% as singletons. The sample consisted of CD4+ T cells from PBMCs. All receptors come from a human donor with Susac syndrome.

The V and J genes are TRBV9 and TRBJ2-2, with 8 bases matching TRBD2. This CDR3 is built from 17 residues. CDR1 SGDLS and CDR2 YYNGEE come from the germline V gene. The trim removed 3 bases at V and 0 bases at J, leaving 7 bases unmatched. CDR3 coding DNA: TGTGCCAGCAGCGGCCCGGCGGGGGGCTCGAACACCGGGGAGCTGTTTTTT. It yields the protein CASSGPAGGSNTGELFF.

This clonotype was found once. This chain connects TRBV15 to TRBJ1-2; 7 bases are a match to TRBD1. Trimming cost V 1 base and J 4 bases; bases outside gene matches: 6. The germline V gene has CDR1 LNHNV and CDR2 YYDKDF (reference sequence). The CDR3 sequence is 15 residues long. The CDR3 loop reads CATSRGTGVSYGYTF. The CDR3 DNA is TGTGCCACCAGCAGAGGGACAGGAGTTAGCTATGGCTACACCTTC. The variable domain in full, with the rest retrieved from reference TRBV15 and TRBJ1-2, is DAMVIQNPRYQVTQFGKPVTLSCSQTLNHNVMYWYQQKSSQAPKLLFHYYDKDFNNEADTPDNFQSRRPNTSFCFLDIRSPGLGDTAMYLCATSRGTGVSYGYTFGSGTRLTVV.

The chain uses TRBV2 and TRBJ1-1; D unclear. Trimming cost V 8 bases and J 0 bases, with 7 bases left between them. The CDR3 is 12 amino acids. Germline CDR1 SNHLY, CDR2 FYNNEI. CDR3 bases: TGTGCCAGCCCCAACTTGAACACTGAAGCTTTCTTT. As protein: CASPNLNTEAFF.

The genes are TRBV5-1 and TRBJ2-7; the D is unclear. This CDR3 has 14 residues. Germline CDR1 reads SGHRS; CDR2 reads YFSETQ. V lost 0 bases, J lost 1 base, and 8 bases lay in between. The CDR3 bases are TGCGCCAGCAGCTTGGTCAGTGATTCCTACGAGCAGTACTTC. This sequence encodes CASSLVSDSYEQYF.

This chain uses TRBV5-4 with TRBJ2-7, with TRBD2 matching 9 bases. CDR1 is SGHNT, CDR2 YYREEE, per germline (reference sequence). The CDR3 is 15 residues long. J gave up 5 bases and V 4 bases, and 10 bases lay outside the gene matches. The CDR3 sequence is CASSPSGSGSDEQYF. The DNA for the CDR3 is TGTGCCAGCAGCCCGAGCGGTAGCGGGAGCGACGAGCAGTACTTC.

The chain couples TRBV18 to TRBJ2-1; D is uncertain. Trimming took 6 bases from V and 8 from J, leaving 14 bases between them. The germline CDR1 and CDR2 sequences are KGHSH and LQKENI. This CDR3 is built from 13 residues. The CDR3 DNA reads TGTGCCAGCTCCCTCGCCGACGGCCATGAGCAGTTCTTC. This encodes CASSLADGHEQFF.

J is TRBJ2-5 and V is TRBV12-3 or TRBV12-4, with 10 bases matching TRBD1. The CDR3 length is 15 residues. Trimming at V came to 6 bases and at J to 1 base, leaving 5 bases not matched to a gene. The CDR3 sequence: CASSRDRGPQETQYF. The CDR3 DNA is TGTGCCAGCAGCCGAGACAGGGGGCCCCAAGAGACCCAGTACTTC.

This clonotype occurred once. An end of the junction differs from the germline gene, which may be a read error. The genes are TRBV19 and TRBJ1-1; TRBD1 aligns across 7 bases. The CDR3 is 15 amino acids. CDR1 and CDR2 from the germline V gene are LNHDA and SQIVND (reference sequence). The DNA of the CDR3 is TGTGCCAGTAGCCTCGACAGGGTGTCTTGGACTGAAGCCTTCTTT. Its translation is CASSLDRVSWTEAFF.

The rearrangement links TRBV7-2 to TRBJ2-3; 8 bases fit TRBD1. CDR1 and CDR2 from the germline V gene are SGHTA and FQGNSA. The CDR3 covers 16 residues. Trimming cost V 5 bases and J 2 bases; bases outside gene matches: 9. The CDR3 region is CASSPQGAMDTDTQYF. CDR3 sequence (DNA): TGTGCCAGCAGCCCGCAGGGGGCCATGGACACAGATACGCAGTATTTT.

The chain employs TRBV21-1 and TRBJ1-4; the table's TRBD1 call for D was not verified on the DNA. TRBV21-1 is recorded as a pseudogene. This CDR3 comprises 19 residues. CDR3 residues: CASSKPGPPHQATNEKLFF. CDR3 sequence (DNA): TGTGCCAGCAGCAAGCCGGGACCGCCCCACCAAGCAACTAATGAAAAACTGTTTTTT.

The chain carries TRBV29-1 and TRBJ1-4; D is perhaps TRBD1 (5 bases). This CDR3 comprises 13 residues. Germline V gene data show CDR1 as SQVTM and CDR2 as ANQGSEA. Trimming left V 4 bases short and J 3 bases short, with 9 bases between. DNA for the CDR3: TGCAGCGTTGGCAGGGCCCCTAATGAAAAACTGTTTTTT. Its protein is CSVGRAPNEKLFF.

The chain is built from TRBV20-1 and TRBJ1-3; no definite D call. The CDR3 totals 15 residues. The germline V and J ends were trimmed by 0 bases and 0 bases, with 9 bases remaining between them. CDR1 and CDR2 from the germline V gene are DFQATT and SNEGSKA (reference sequence). CDR3 in DNA: TGCAGTGCTAGAGATCGCCGGAGCTCTGGAAACACCATATATTTT. Translation: CSARDRRSSGNTIYF.

This sequence joins TRBV6-2 or TRBV6-3 and TRBJ2-4; D tentatively fits TRBD1 or TRBD2 (6 bases each). V lost 5 bases to trimming and J lost 7 bases, with 18 bases between them. CDR3 length: 15 residues. The germline gives CDR1 MNHEY, CDR2 SVGEGT. The CDR3 reads CASSTPGGGRNIQYF. The CDR3 region has the DNA TGTGCCAGCAGTACTCCCGGGGGCGGTCGTAACATTCAGTACTTC.

The rearrangement uses TRBV12-3 or TRBV12-4 and TRBJ2-2; no clear D gene. V was shortened by 1 base and J by 8 bases, with 8 bases between the two germline ends. The CDR3 loop spans 13 amino acids. CDR3 sequence: CASSLGVKGELFF. CDR3 coding DNA: TGTGCCAGCAGTTTAGGAGTAAAGGGGGAGCTGTTTTTT.

The sample holds one count of this clonotype. The rearrangement links TRBV30 to TRBJ2-1; TRBD2 is a possible D gene (6 bases). Germline V gives CDR1 GTSNPN, CDR2 SVGIG (reference sequence). This CDR3 comprises 14 residues. V was cut by 0 bases and J by 9 bases, with 15 bases left in between. The DNA of the CDR3 is TGTGCCTGGAGTGTGGGACTCCCCCCCGGTGAGCAGTTCTTC. This encodes CAWSVGLPPGEQFF.

V is TRBV2 and J is TRBJ1-5, with D possibly TRBD1 on 5 matching bases. Trimming shortened V by 2 bases and J by 2 bases, and 13 bases separated the two germline ends. Germline V gives CDR1 SNHLY, CDR2 FYNNEI. This CDR3 spans 16 amino acids. CDR3 protein: CASSESSRVGNQPQHF. The CDR3 DNA is TGTGCCAGCAGTGAATCCAGCAGGGTGGGCAATCAGCCCCAGCATTTT.

The chain recombines TRBV7-6 with TRBJ1-3; no firm D call. Germline-derived CDR1 and CDR2 are SGHVS and FNYEAQ. Trimming stripped 4 bases from V and 3 bases from J, with 19 bases between. The CDR3 covers 17 residues. The CDR3 reads CASSSGGRPGFGNTIYF. CDR3 nucleotides: TGTGCCAGCAGCTCCGGTGGACGGCCCGGGTTTGGAAACACCATATATTTT. Full variable domain (remainder filled in from reference TRBV7-6 and TRBJ1-3): GAGVSQSPRYKVTKRGQDVALRCDPISGHVSLYWYRQALGQGPEFLTYFNYEAQQDKSGLPNDRFSAERPEGSISTLTIQRTEQRDSAMYRCASSSGGRPGFGNTIYFGEGSWLTVV.

This clonotype was detected once. The gene calls are TRBV14 and TRBJ1-6; D is uncertain. The CDR3 has 16 amino acids. Germline assignment: CDR1 SGHDN and CDR2 FVKESK. The germline V and J ends were trimmed by 4 bases and 0 bases, with 10 bases remaining between them. As DNA, the CDR3 is TGTGCCAGCAGCCCATTGACGGGCTCCTATAATTCACCCCTCCACTTT. Protein: CASSPLTGSYNSPLHF.

The CDR3 reads CASSDSGQGYNEQFF. DNA of the CDR3: TGCGCCAGCAGCGATTCGGGACAGGGCTACAATGAGCAGTTCTTC. V is TRBV4-3 and J is TRBJ2-1; 9 nucleotides align to TRBD1. The CDR3 totals 15 residues. The trim removed 5 bases at V and 3 bases at J, leaving 5 bases unmatched. Germline values: CDR1 LGHNA, CDR2 YSLEER.

The rearrangement joins TRBV24-1 to TRBJ1-2; weak D call: TRBD1 (5 bases). The CDR3 covers 15 residues. V was clipped by 4 bases and J by 1 base, with 12 bases between them. Looked up from germline, CDR1 is KGHDR and CDR2 is SFDVKD. CDR3 nucleotide sequence: TGTGCCACCAGTGAGCGGGACGGCGGTAACTATGGCTACACCTTC. It translates to CATSERDGGNYGYTF.

The chain combines TRBV29-1 with TRBJ1-4, with TRBD1 matching over 7 bases. The CDR3 is made up of 12 amino acids. Germline V CDR1 and CDR2: SQVTM, ANQGSEA. V lost 7 bases and J lost 7; bases outside the gene matches: 6. The CDR3 bases are TGCAGCGGGTTGACAGGGCCTGAAAAACTGTTTTTT. It translates to CSGLTGPEKLFF.

The chain recombines TRBV29-1 with TRBJ2-7; weak D call: TRBD1 (5 bases). The CDR3 contains 14 residues. The V end was cut by 4 bases, the J end by 3 bases, with 16 bases between. In germline, CDR1 is SQVTM, CDR2 ANQGSEA. For the CDR3, the DNA is TGCAGCGTTGCCCTTTCGATAACAGGCTACGAGCAGTACTTC. This encodes CSVALSITGYEQYF.

The CDR3 coding sequence is TGCGCCAGCAGCCTGGACGACGGGGTGACCTTCACTGAAGCTTTCTTT. It specifies CASSLDDGVTFTEAFF. The chain carries TRBV5-1 and TRBJ1-1; unclear D gene. The germline CDR1 and CDR2 sequences are SGHRS and YFSETQ. There are 16 residues in the CDR3. Trimming cost V 4 bases and J 4 bases, with 20 bases left between them.

This clonotype has just one count. The V gene is TRBV2, the J gene TRBJ1-5, with 7 bases matching TRBD1. There are 15 residues in the CDR3. The germline CDR1 and CDR2 sequences are SNHLY and FYNNEI. V shed 5 bases, J shed 2 bases, and the junction held 6 bases outside the gene matches. CDR3 in DNA: TGTGCCAGCAGTTCACAGGGGATGGGCAATCAGCCCCAGCATTTT. Residues: CASSSQGMGNQPQHF.

The rearrangement links TRBV6-2 or TRBV6-3 to TRBJ2-3; 13 nucleotides align to TRBD2. CDR3 size: 20 residues. V shed 2 bases, J shed 2 bases, and the junction held 13 bases outside the gene matches. Germline values: CDR1 MNHEY, CDR2 SVGEGT. The CDR3 loop is CASSYRLAGGPMYTTDTQYF. The CDR3 nucleotides read TGTGCCAGCAGTTACCGACTAGCGGGAGGACCGATGTATACCACAGATACGCAGTATTTT.

The chain uses TRBV12-3 or TRBV12-4 and TRBJ1-1; D is possibly TRBD1 (6 bases). There are 13 residues in the CDR3. Trimming left V 7 bases short and J 3 bases short, with 12 bases between. CDR3 in amino acids: CASTRRGDTEAFF. CDR3 coding DNA: TGTGCCAGCACGCGAAGGGGGGACACTGAAGCTTTCTTT.

The chain combines TRBV28 with TRBJ2-7; D is uncertain. The germline CDR1 and CDR2 sequences are MDHEN and SYDVKM. The germline V and J ends were trimmed by 7 bases and 2 bases, with 12 bases remaining between them. There are 13 residues in the CDR3. CDR3 residues: CASKVGSTYEQYF. The CDR3 coding sequence is TGTGCCAGCAAGGTGGGGTCCACCTACGAGCAGTACTTC.

The rearrangement joins TRBV7-6 to TRBJ1-6; 8 bases map to TRBD1. After removal of 5 bases from V and 6 bases from J, the junction contained 6 bases not matched to a gene. Per the germline V gene, CDR1 is SGHVS and CDR2 is FNYEAQ. The CDR3 runs 15 residues. The CDR3 sequence is CASSLTQGGNSPLHF. For the CDR3, the DNA is TGTGCCAGCAGCCTCACACAGGGGGGTAATTCACCCCTCCACTTT.

This chain joins TRBV12-3 or TRBV12-4 and TRBJ2-4, with 10 bases fitting TRBD1. Germline trimming cut 6 bases from V and 2 bases from J; bases unmatched to any gene: 4. This CDR3 spans 15 amino acids. The CDR3 loop is CASSRTGGSKNIQYF. CDR3 bases: TGTGCCAGCAGCCGGACAGGGGGTTCCAAAAACATTCAGTACTTC.

This clonotype was recorded only once. This chain connects TRBV25-1 to TRBJ1-6; possibly TRBD1 for D (6 bases). Germline assignment: CDR1 MGHDK and CDR2 SYGVNS. The CDR3 spans 16 residues. V lost 7 bases, J lost 18 bases, and 31 bases lay in between. This chain's CDR3 is CASTEYEGDTLFFRHF. As DNA, the CDR3 is TGTGCCAGCACCGAATACGAGGGGGACACCTTGTTTTTTCGCCACTTT. The full variable domain, in which reference TRBV25-1 and TRBJ1-6 provide the parts outside the CDR3, is EADIYQTPRYLVIGTGKKITLECSQTMGHDKMYWYQQDPGMELHLIHYSYGVNSTEKGDLSSESTVSRIRTEHFPLTLESARPSHTSQYLCASTEYEGDTLFFRHFGNGTRLTVT.

This clonotype was detected only once. This CDR3 reads CASSSQRGYGYTF. The CDR3 coding sequence is TGTGCCAGCAGCTCCCAGAGGGGCTATGGCTACACCTTC. The chain has TRBV7-2 and TRBJ1-2, with D possibly matching TRBD1 (5 bases). Trimming removed 4 bases at V and 4 bases at J, with 10 bases between. Germline-derived CDR1 and CDR2 are SGHTA and FQGNSA. The CDR3 is made up of 13 amino acids.

The chain uses TRBV30 and TRBJ1-3; 11 positions match TRBD1. V trimming: 5 bases; J trimming: 8 bases; junction bases outside the gene matches: 2. Per germline, CDR1 GTSNPN and CDR2 SVGIG (reference sequence). The CDR3 has 12 amino acids. The CDR3 sequence is CAWGTGGDTIYF. Here the CDR3 DNA reads TGTGCCTGGGGGACAGGGGGAGACACCATATATTTT.